This entry lists 17 T cell receptor beta chains sequenced from one sample in a study of T cells in Graves' hyperthyroidism and ophthalmopathy. Researchers took RNA transcripts and amplified the TCR beta CDR3 regions from them. HTBI primers were the set used in a first-round RT-PCR of the TCR CDR3. In TCRdb, the multiplex PCR reads were re-called with MiXCR into one record per CDR3 protein. The sample lists about 640,000 distinct CDR3 sequences, more than 20% occurring once. The sample comprised blood. The receptors derive from a man aged 30 to 45 with Graves' ophthalmopathy.

In this sample, this clonotype turned up once. The chain's CDR3 is CSASRVGTGSYEQYF. The DNA for the CDR3 is TGCAGTGCCTCCCGGGTCGGGACTGGCTCCTACGAGCAGTACTTC. The V gene is TRBV20-1, the J gene TRBJ2-7; possibly TRBD2 for D (6 bases). Trimming removed 6 bases at V and 0 bases at J, with 18 bases between. The CDR3 runs 15 residues. The germline gives CDR1 DFQATT, CDR2 SNEGSKA (reference sequence).

This sequence joins TRBV11-2 and TRBJ2-3, with TRBD2 identical over 14 bases. V trimming: 5 bases; J trimming: 6 bases; junction bases outside the gene matches: 10. Germline V CDR1 and CDR2: SGHAT, FQNNGV. The CDR3 sequence is 17 residues long. This chain's CDR3 is CASSPRPGLAGVDTQYF. The CDR3 bases are TGTGCCAGCAGCCCCCGTCCGGGACTAGCGGGAGTGGATACGCAGTATTTT.

A word on this clonotype: The junction departs from the called germline gene at one end, perhaps through a read error. The rearrangement links TRBV5-8 to TRBJ2-1, with TRBD2 as a possible D gene (6 bases). The CDR3 sequence is 13 residues long. Germline CDR1 and CDR2: SGHTS and YDEGEE. CDR3: CAGSRSGGYEQFF. In DNA, the CDR3 is TGTGCCGGCAGCCGCTCCGGAGGGTATGAGCAGTTCTTC. Variable domain in full (rest from reference TRBV5-8 and TRBJ2-1): EAGVTQSPTHLIKTRGQQATLRCSPISGHTSVYWYQQALGLGLQFLLWYDEGEERNRGNFPPRFSGRQFPNYSSELNVNALELEDSALYLCAGSRSGGYEQFFGPGTRLTVL.

V is TRBV7-3 and J is TRBJ2-3; D remains ambiguous. The length of the CDR3 is 13 residues. V shed 5 bases and J shed 2 bases, with 8 bases lying between them. The germline V gene has CDR1 SGHTA and CDR2 FQGTGA. CDR3 nucleotides: TGTGCCAGCAGCGGGCGTTTCACAGATACGCAGTATTTT. Protein: CASSGRFTDTQYF.

This sequence joins TRBV6-1 and TRBJ1-1; D may be TRBD1 (5 bases). V lost 5 bases to trimming and J lost 7 bases, with 14 bases between them. CDR3 length: 13 residues. Germline V CDR1 and CDR2: MNHNS, SASEGT. This CDR3 is CASSPRVGGEAFF. CDR3 bases: TGTGCCAGCAGTCCCAGGGTGGGGGGTGAAGCTTTCTTT.

The rearrangement uses TRBV6-1 and TRBJ1-1; TRBD1 matches 10 bases. V lost 4 bases and J lost 7; bases outside the gene matches: 0. Germline lookup yields CDR1 MNHNS and CDR2 SASEGT. The CDR3 spans 12 residues. DNA of the CDR3: TGTGCCAGCAGTGGGGACAGGGGTGAAGCTTTCTTT. Protein: CASSGDRGEAFF.

The chain is built from TRBV12-3 or TRBV12-4 and TRBJ1-6; no definite D call. Trimming removed 3 bases at V and 8 bases at J, with 8 bases between. This CDR3 contains 13 residues. The CDR3 DNA sequence: TGTGCCAGCAGTTTTCGGGATGATTCACCCCTCCACTTT. As protein: CASSFRDDSPLHF.

The chain couples TRBV4-2 to TRBJ1-6; D ambiguous. This CDR3 has 17 amino acids. CDR1 is LGHNA and CDR2 is YNFKEQ in the germline V gene. V lost 4 bases, J lost 0 bases, and 13 bases lay in between. This CDR3 is CASSPDPVSSYNSPLHF. CDR3 coding DNA: TGTGCCAGCAGCCCAGATCCTGTTAGCTCCTATAATTCACCCCTCCACTTT.

This clonotype was observed a handful of times. The genes are TRBV14 and TRBJ2-5; D remains ambiguous. The CDR3 totals 11 residues. V lost 0 bases and J 12 bases, leaving 8 bases between the germline ends. CDR1 is SGHDN, CDR2 FVKESK, per germline. The CDR3 bases are TGTGCCAGCAGCCAAGAAGGACGGAAGTACTTC. This translates into CASSQEGRKYF. The variable domain in full, with the rest retrieved from reference TRBV14 and TRBJ2-5, is EAGVTQFPSHSVIEKGQTVTLRCDPISGHDNLYWYRRVMGKEIKFLLHFVKESKQDESGMPNNRFLAERTGGTYSTLKVQPAELEDSGVYFCASSQEGRKYFGPGTRLLVL.

A few counts support this clonotype. The chain carries TRBV3-1 and TRBJ2-3, with a possible D match to TRBD2 (6 bases). CDR1 is LGHDT and CDR2 is YNNKEL in the germline V gene (reference sequence). The CDR3 consists of 17 residues. The germline V and J ends were trimmed by 0 bases and 5 bases, with 18 bases remaining between them. CDR3 in DNA: TGTGCCAGCAGCCAAGAAGGAGGTCTAGCGAGGGTAGATACGCAGTATTTT. Translating it yields CASSQEGGLARVDTQYF.

The genes are TRBV29-1 and TRBJ1-5; D is possibly TRBD1 (6 bases). Trimming shortened V by 5 bases and J by 6 bases, and 23 bases separated the two germline ends. Germline CDR1 is SQVTM and CDR2 is ANQGSEA. The CDR3 is made up of 16 amino acids. CDR3 region: CSVLAGTRSPFQPQHF. CDR3 DNA sequence: TGCAGCGTTTTAGCCGGGACACGAAGTCCATTTCAGCCCCAGCATTTT.

This chain joins TRBV27 and TRBJ2-7, with 10 bases fitting TRBD1. After removal of 6 bases from V and 1 base from J, the junction contained 15 bases not matched to a gene. Germline V gene sequence: CDR1 MNHEY, CDR2 SMNVEV (reference sequence). The CDR3 sequence is 18 residues long. The CDR3 DNA is TGTGCCAGCAGCCCAATACCGGGACAGGGGCTGGGGTCCTACGAGCAGTACTTC. It is translated as CASSPIPGQGLGSYEQYF.

Here the CDR3 reads CASSYTVAGGDEQFF. The CDR3 DNA reads as TGTGCCAGCAGTTACACGGTAGCGGGAGGTGATGAGCAGTTCTTC. The chain combines TRBV6-2 or TRBV6-3 with TRBJ2-1; 10 positions agree with TRBD2. CDR3 length: 15 residues. Germline CDR1 is MNHEY and CDR2 is SVGEGT. Trimming at V came to 2 bases and at J to 8 bases, leaving 6 bases not matched to a gene.

The chain couples TRBV20-1 to TRBJ2-4, with D tentatively TRBD1 or TRBD2 (6 bases each). V was clipped by 5 bases and J by 11 bases, with 19 bases between them. The V gene's germline CDR1 is DFQATT and CDR2 SNEGSKA (reference sequence). The CDR3 length is 13 residues. The CDR3: CSAPLGGQIVQYF. The CDR3, as DNA: TGCAGTGCTCCACTGGGGGGCCAAATTGTTCAGTACTTC.

This chain uses TRBV30 with TRBJ2-7; TRBD2 is a possible D gene (6 bases). The CDR3 is made up of 15 amino acids. V shed 2 bases and J shed 0 bases, with 14 bases lying between them. CDR1 and CDR2 from the germline V gene are GTSNPN and SVGIG (reference sequence). The CDR3 DNA sequence: TGTGCCTGGAGTAAATTAGCGGCAATCTCCTACGAGCAGTACTTC. Protein: CAWSKLAAISYEQYF.

The rearrangement joins TRBV20-1 to TRBJ1-4, with a weak D call TRBD1 (6 bases). Germline values: CDR1 DFQATT, CDR2 SNEGSKA (reference sequence). The CDR3 runs 14 residues. Deletions cut 5 bases from V and 6 bases from J, with 16 bases between. CDR3 DNA: TGCAGTGCTGCGTCCTGGGGGCCTTATGAAAAACTGTTTTTT. It specifies CSAASWGPYEKLFF.

This clonotype has a count of ten or more. The chain uses TRBV9 and TRBJ2-1; D is perhaps TRBD2 (5 bases). There are 16 residues in the CDR3. Germline CDR1 reads SGDLS; CDR2 reads YYNGEE. Trimming stripped 3 bases from V and 0 bases from J, with 13 bases between. CDR3 coding DNA: TGTGCCAGCAGCGCGTTAACGGGAAGCTCCTACAATGAGCAGTTCTTC. Its protein is CASSALTGSSYNEQFF.